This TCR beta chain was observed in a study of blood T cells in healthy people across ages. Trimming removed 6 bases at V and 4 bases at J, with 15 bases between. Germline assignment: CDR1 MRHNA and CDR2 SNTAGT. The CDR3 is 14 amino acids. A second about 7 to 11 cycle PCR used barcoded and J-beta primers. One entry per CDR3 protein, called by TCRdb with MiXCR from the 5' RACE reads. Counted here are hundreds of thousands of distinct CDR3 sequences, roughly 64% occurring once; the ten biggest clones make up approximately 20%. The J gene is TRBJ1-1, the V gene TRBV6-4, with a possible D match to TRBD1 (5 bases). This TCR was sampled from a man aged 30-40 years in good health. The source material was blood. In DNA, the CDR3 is TGTGCCAGCAGCCCGAGGGGTGGTGTCACTGAAGCTTTCTTT. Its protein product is CASSPRGGVTEAFF.